Listed below are T cell receptor beta chains from one sample, sequenced in a study of T cell responses to AZD1222 COVID-19 vaccine. The table came from immunoSEQ multiplex PCR; TCRdb's copy has only in-frame clones and leaves some out. The table records roughly 180,000 clones, roughly nine tenths of them present only once. This sample comprised peripheral blood, obtained on day 0 of AZD1222 vaccination. These receptors all come from an adult in good health. CDR3s include the opening cysteine and the closing phenylalanine or tryptophan. The D gene is left open where the match is weak. Not all rows give a size; the values are once, few, many and, for expanded clones, a class.

CDR3nt: TGTGCCAGCAGTTTAAGGGATAGCAATCAGCCCCAGCATTTT
CDR3aa: CASSLRDSNQPQHF
j_gene: TRBJ1-5
v_gene: TRBV27
abundance: .
d_gene: .

CDR3nt: TGTGCCACGGGCACAGGGACCTTCTCTGGAAACACCATATATTTT
CDR3aa: CATGTGTFSGNTIYF
j_gene: TRBJ1-3
v_gene: TRBV10-3
abundance: .
d_gene: .

CDR3nt: TGTGCCAGCAGCCCTGACAGGGAAGCTTTCTTT
CDR3aa: CASSPDREAFF
j_gene: TRBJ1-1
v_gene: TRBV28
abundance: once
d_gene: .

CDR3nt: TGCGCCAGCAGCTTCCGGGACAGCTCTGGGGCCAACGTCCTGACTTTC
CDR3aa: CASSFRDSSGANVLTF
j_gene: TRBJ2-6
v_gene: TRBV5-1
abundance: once
d_gene: TRBD1

CDR3nt: TGTGCCTGCAGTCAGGGTTACACTGAAGCTTTCTTT
CDR3aa: CACSQGYTEAFF
j_gene: TRBJ1-1
v_gene: TRBV6-5
abundance: .
d_gene: .

CDR3nt: TGTGCCAGCAGGCACCGCGGACAGGGGAACACTGAAGCTTTCTTT
CDR3aa: CASRHRGQGNTEAFF
j_gene: TRBJ1-1
v_gene: TRBV2
abundance: .
d_gene: TRBD1

CDR3nt: TGTGCCAGCAGCCCTTACGGACTCGAGCAGTACTTC
CDR3aa: CASSPYGLEQYF
j_gene: TRBJ2-7
v_gene: TRBV3-1/TRBV3-2
abundance: once
d_gene: .

CDR3nt: TGTGCCAGCAGGTCGGGATCCACGACGAACGAGCAGTTCTTC
CDR3aa: CASRSGSTTNEQFF
j_gene: TRBJ2-1
v_gene: TRBV27
abundance: .
d_gene: .

CDR3nt: TGTGCCAGCAGTTTACCCGCAGGAACTAGCACAGATGCGCAGTATTTT
CDR3aa: CASSLPAGTSTDAQYF
j_gene: TRBJ2-3
v_gene: TRBV27
abundance: .
d_gene: .

CDR3nt: TGTGCCAGCAGCTTAAGCTATTCTGGTGGCTACACCTTC
CDR3aa: CASSLSYSGGYTF
j_gene: TRBJ1-2
v_gene: TRBV7-2
abundance: .
d_gene: .

CDR3nt: TGTGCCAGCAGTTTTTCTTTAGTCACTGAAGCTTTCTTT
CDR3aa: CASSFSLVTEAFF
j_gene: TRBJ1-1
v_gene: TRBV12-3/TRBV12-4
abundance: .
d_gene: .

CDR3nt: TGTGCCAGTAGTAACGGGGTAGGTGGCCAGCCCCAGCATTTT
CDR3aa: CASSNGVGGQPQHF
j_gene: TRBJ1-5
v_gene: TRBV19
abundance: .
d_gene: .

CDR3nt: TGTGCCAGCAGCGCCGATTGGGGGGCTTATGAAAAACTGTTTTTT
CDR3aa: CASSADWGAYEKLFF
j_gene: TRBJ1-4
v_gene: TRBV6-2/TRBV6-3
abundance: .
d_gene: .

CDR3nt: TGTGCCAGCAGCCAGGTATTAGGAGCGGCCGCCTCTCAGTACAATGAGCAGTTCTTC
CDR3aa: CASSQVLGAAASQYNEQFF
j_gene: TRBJ2-1
v_gene: TRBV3-1/TRBV3-2
abundance: .
d_gene: .

CDR3nt: TGTGCCAGCAGCCAAAAGGCGGGGATCGGAAGTGAAAAACTGTTTTTT
CDR3aa: CASSQKAGIGSEKLFF
j_gene: TRBJ1-4
v_gene: TRBV3-1/TRBV3-2
abundance: .
d_gene: .